The clone carrying this TCR beta chain was seen a handful of times. The target antigen is unknown. These data originate in a study of early T cells in non-severe SARS-CoV-2 infection. On the study more broadly: The study sequenced bulk RNA from unsorted whole blood, with chains unpaired.

Study-level results: Using VDJdb, the matching emphasized anti-spike CD8 responses while missing private and CD4 specificities.

Unique molecular identifiers tagged individual cDNA molecules. TCRdb reprocessed the 5' RACE reads with MiXCR, giving one entry per CDR3 protein. The sample has tens of thousands of distinct CDR3 sequences, almost 7.5% seen once; the top ten hold just over 8%. The ends lost 2 bases at V and 4 bases at J; junction bases unmatched: 5. The CDR3 is 15 residues long. CDR1 and CDR2 (germline): SGHVS, FQNEAQ. V usage is TRBV7-8 and J usage is TRBJ2-3; 8 bases line up with TRBD2. The sequenced sample consisted of whole blood. The sequence came from an adult who was a healthcare worker with PCR-confirmed SARS-CoV-2 infection or an uninfected control (not recorded which). CDR3 loop: CASSLLRGASDTQYF. In DNA, the CDR3 is TGTGCCAGCAGCTTACTGCGGGGGGCATCAGATACGCAGTATTTT. Filled out from reference TRBV7-8 and TRBJ2-3, the complete variable domain reads GAGVSQSPRYKVAKRGQDVALRCDPISGHVSLFWYQQALGQGPEFLTYFQNEAQLDKSGLPSDRFFAERPEGSVSTLKIQRTQQEDSAVYLCASSLLRGASDTQYFGPGTRLTVL.